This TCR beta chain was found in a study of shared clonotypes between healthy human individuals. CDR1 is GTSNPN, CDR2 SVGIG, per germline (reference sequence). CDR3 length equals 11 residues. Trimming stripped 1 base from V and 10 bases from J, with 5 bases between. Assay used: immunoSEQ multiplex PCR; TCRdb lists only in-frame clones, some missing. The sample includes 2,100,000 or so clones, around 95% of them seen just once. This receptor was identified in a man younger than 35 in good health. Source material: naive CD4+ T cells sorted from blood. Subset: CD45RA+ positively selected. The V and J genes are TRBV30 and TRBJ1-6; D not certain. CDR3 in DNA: TGTGCCTGGAGTGCTGTATCACCCCTCCACTTT. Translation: CAWSAVSPLHF.